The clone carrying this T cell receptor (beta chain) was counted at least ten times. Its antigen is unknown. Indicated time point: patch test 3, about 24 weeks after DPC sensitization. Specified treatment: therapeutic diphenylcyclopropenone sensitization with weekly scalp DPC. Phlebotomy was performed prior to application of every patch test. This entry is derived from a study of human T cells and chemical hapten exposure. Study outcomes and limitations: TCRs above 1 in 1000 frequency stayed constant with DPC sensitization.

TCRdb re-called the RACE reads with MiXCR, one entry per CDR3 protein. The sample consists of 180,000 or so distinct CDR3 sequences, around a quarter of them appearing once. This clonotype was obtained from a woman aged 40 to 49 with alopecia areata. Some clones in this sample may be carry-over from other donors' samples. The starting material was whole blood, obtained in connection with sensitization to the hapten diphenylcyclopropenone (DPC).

The CDR3 is CASTLSGRANEQFF. The CDR3, as DNA: TGTGCCAGCACCCTCTCGGGGAGGGCCAATGAGCAGTTCTTC. The chain carries TRBV7-2 and TRBJ2-1; 7 bases line up with TRBD2. Trimming removed 7 bases from V and 6 bases from J; junction bases left unmatched: 9. Looked up from germline, CDR1 is SGHTA and CDR2 is FQGNSA. This CDR3 has 14 amino acids.